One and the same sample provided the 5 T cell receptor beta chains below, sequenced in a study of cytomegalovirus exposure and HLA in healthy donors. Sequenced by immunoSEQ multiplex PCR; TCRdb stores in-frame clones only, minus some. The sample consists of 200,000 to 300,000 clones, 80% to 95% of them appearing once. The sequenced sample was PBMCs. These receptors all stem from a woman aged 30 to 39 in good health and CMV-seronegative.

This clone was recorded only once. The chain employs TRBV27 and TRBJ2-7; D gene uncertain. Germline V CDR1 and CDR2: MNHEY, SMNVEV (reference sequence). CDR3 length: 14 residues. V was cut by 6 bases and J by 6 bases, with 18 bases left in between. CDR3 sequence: CASSHGRTLGEQYF. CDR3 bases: TGTGCCAGCAGCCACGGACGGACCCTCGGCGAGCAGTACTTC.

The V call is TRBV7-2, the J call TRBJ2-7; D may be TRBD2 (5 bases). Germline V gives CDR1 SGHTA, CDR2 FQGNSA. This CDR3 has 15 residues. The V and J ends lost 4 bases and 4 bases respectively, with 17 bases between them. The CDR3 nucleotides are TGTGCCAGCAGCTGGACCGGGGAAGATATTTACGAGCAGTACTTC. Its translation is CASSWTGEDIYEQYF. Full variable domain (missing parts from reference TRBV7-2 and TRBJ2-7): GAGVSQSPSNKVTEKGKDVELRCDPISGHTALYWYRQSLGQGLEFLIYFQGNSAPDKSGLPSDRFSAERTGGSVSTLTIQRTQQEDSAVYLCASSWTGEDIYEQYFGPGTRLTVT.

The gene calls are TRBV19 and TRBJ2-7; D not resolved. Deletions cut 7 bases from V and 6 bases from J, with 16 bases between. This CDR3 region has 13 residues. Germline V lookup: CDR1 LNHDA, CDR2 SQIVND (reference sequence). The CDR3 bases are TGTGCCAGTATCGGTTCCTCCCCGGGCGAGCAGTACTTC. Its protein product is CASIGSSPGEQYF.

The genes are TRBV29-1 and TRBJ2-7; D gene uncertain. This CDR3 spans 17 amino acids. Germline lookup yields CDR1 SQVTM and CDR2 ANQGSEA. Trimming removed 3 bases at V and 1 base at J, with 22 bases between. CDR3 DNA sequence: TGCAGCGTTGAGGCCCTTACCCTCGCTTCTCCGTCCTACGAGCAGTACTTC. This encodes CSVEALTLASPSYEQYF.

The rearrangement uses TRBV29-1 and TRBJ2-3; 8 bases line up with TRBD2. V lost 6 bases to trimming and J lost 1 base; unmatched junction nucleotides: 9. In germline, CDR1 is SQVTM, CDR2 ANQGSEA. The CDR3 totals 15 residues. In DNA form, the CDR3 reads TGCAGCGTAAGGGGAACGGGAGGGGGCACAGATACGCAGTATTTT. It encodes CSVRGTGGGTDTQYF.